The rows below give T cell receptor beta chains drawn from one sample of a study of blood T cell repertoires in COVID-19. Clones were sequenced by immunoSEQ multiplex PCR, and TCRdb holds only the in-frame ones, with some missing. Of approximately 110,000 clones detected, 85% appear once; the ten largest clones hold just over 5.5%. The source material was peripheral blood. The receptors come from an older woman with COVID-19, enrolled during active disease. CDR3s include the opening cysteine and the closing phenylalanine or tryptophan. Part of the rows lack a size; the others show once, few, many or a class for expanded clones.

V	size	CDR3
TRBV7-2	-	CASSLRRYNEQFF
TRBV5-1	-	CASSPQGQGSYNEQFF
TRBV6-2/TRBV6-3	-	CASSSGQGPPYSNQPQHF
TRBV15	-	CATSRDREGNYGYTF
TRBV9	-	CASSPWTGRNTIYF
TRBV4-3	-	CASSLTGLAGGETQYF
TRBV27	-	CASSPRRRDYEQYF
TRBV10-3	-	CAIRDPGLIYGYTF
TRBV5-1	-	CASSLSTRDPSYGYTF
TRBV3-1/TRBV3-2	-	CASSQGNRPPYEQYF
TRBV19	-	CASSLSIRDMNTEAFF
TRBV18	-	CASSPQTASDTQYF
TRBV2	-	CASSEGQFSPLHF
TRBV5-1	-	CASSLGRGGPTDTQYF
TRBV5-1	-	CASTTGTSGNTIYF
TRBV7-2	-	CASSSERVGYGYTF
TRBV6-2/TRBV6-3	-	CASSYSVQSTDTQYF
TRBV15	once	CATSGWGQGSQQGNEKLFF
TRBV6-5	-	CASGGRTGGLDGYTF